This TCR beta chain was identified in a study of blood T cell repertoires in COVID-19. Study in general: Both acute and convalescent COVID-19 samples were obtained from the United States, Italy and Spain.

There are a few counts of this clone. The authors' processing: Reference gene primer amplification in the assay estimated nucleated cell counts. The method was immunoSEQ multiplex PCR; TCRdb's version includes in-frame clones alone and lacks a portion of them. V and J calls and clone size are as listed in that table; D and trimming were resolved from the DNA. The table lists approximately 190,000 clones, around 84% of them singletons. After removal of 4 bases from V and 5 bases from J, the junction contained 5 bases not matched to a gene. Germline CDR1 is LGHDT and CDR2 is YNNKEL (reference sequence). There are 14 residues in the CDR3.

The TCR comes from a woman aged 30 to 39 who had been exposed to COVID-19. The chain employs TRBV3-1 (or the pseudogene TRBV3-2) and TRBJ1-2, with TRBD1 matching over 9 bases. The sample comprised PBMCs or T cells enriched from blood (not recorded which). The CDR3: CASSRPGQGYGYTF. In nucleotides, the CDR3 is TGTGCCAGCAGCCGCCCGGGACAGGGATATGGCTACACCTTC.